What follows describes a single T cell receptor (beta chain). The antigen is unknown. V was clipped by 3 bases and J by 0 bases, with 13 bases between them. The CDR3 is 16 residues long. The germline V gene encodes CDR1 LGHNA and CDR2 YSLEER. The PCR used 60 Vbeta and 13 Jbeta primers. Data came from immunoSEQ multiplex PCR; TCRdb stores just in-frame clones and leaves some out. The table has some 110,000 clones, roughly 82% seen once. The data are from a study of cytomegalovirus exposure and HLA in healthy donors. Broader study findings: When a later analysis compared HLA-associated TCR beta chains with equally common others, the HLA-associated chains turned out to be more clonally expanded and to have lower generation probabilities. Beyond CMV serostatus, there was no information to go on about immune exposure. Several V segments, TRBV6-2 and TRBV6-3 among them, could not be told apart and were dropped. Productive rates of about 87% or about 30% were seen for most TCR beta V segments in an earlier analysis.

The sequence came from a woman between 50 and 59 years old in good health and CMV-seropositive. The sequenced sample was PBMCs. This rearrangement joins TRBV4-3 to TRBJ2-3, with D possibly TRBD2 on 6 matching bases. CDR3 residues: CASSQKTGVSTDTQYF. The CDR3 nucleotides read TGCGCCAGCAGCCAGAAAACGGGGGTCAGCACAGATACGCAGTATTTT.